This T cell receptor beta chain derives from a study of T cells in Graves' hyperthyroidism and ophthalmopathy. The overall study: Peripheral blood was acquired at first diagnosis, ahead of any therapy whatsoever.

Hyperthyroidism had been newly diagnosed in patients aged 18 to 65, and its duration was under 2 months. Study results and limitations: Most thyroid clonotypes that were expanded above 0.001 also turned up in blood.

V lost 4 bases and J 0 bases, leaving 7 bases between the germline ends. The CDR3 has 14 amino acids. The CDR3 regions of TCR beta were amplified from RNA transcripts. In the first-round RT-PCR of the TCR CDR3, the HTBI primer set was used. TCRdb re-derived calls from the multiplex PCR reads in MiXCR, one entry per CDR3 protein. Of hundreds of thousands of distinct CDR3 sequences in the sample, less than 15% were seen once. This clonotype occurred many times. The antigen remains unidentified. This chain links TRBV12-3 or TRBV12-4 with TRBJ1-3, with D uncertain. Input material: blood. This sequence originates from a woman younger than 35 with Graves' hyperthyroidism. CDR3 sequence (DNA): TGTGCCAGCAGTTGGGCGGGCTCTGGAAACACCATATATTTT. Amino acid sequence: CASSWAGSGNTIYF.